This TCR beta chain was identified during a study of T cells expressing NK-cell markers. Whole-study context: One of the eight sequenced donors was seronegative, whereas the other seven were HCMV-seropositive. Overall study findings and caveats: Among four donors, these clonotypes also ranked first in the CD3+CD56-NKG2C+ fraction. Roughly 1.0-7.0% of CD8+ T cells in about six donors belonged to dominant NKG2C+ clonotypes.

Notes on this clonotype: Its antigen is still unknown.

From germline, CDR1 is DFQATT and CDR2 SNEGSKA (reference sequence). This CDR3 spans 18 amino acids. TCRdb derives one entry per CDR3 protein from the 5' RACE reads, leaving out DNA. This sample's table reports about 540,000 distinct CDR3 sequences. This clonotype originated in a man younger than 30 in good health. Sequenced material: blood T cells: a sorted CD56 or NKG2C T cell subset, CD4+ or CD8+ T cells, or bulk PBMC T cells (not recorded which). This sequence joins TRBV20-1 and TRBJ2-3; checking the TCRdb D call of TRBD2 is not possible without DNA. CDR3 loop: CSAPKGLADYGYTDTQYF.